This TCR beta chain was sequenced during a study of blood T cell repertoires in COVID-19. Study at large: Italy, Spain and the United States were the sources of the convalescent and acute COVID-19 samples. Sample material is recorded as cDNA or gDNA derived from T cells, B-cell-depleted T cells, or PBMCs.

As handled by the study authors: Amplification of reference gene primers was used by the study to estimate nucleated cell counts. Repertoires were generated with immunoSEQ multiplex PCR, while TCRdb's copy carries only in-frame clones and drops some. The DNA was the basis for D and trimming; V, J and clone size are from that table. Of 150,000 to 200,000 clones in the sample, over 75% are singletons; the top ten hold 26%. Germline assignment: CDR1 MGHRA and CDR2 YSYEKL. The CDR3 loop spans 16 amino acids. V lost 0 bases and J lost 7, with 18 bases in between. This sequence joins TRBV4-1 and TRBJ1-2, with D possibly matching TRBD1 (6 bases). The sequenced material came from peripheral blood. This clonotype was sampled from a woman between 65 and 79 years old with acute or convalescent COVID-19. CDR3 residues: CASSQDRLSRGAGYTF. As DNA, the CDR3 is TGCGCCAGCAGCCAAGATCGATTAAGCAGGGGTGCTGGCTACACCTTC.